The clone carrying this TCR beta chain has only a few counts. Clones were sequenced by immunoSEQ multiplex PCR, and TCRdb holds only the in-frame ones, with some missing. The sample records fewer than 250,000 clones, roughly 87% being singletons. The record originates from a study of blood T cell repertoires in COVID-19. Overall study context: From T cells, B-cell-depleted T cells, or PBMCs came the material, which was cDNA or gDNA.

Sequenced sample: PBMCs or T cells enriched from blood (not recorded which). The sequence came from a young man in a cohort exposed to, infected with or recovered from COVID-19 (not recorded which).

This CDR3 is CASSEGQGNQPQHF. CDR3 nucleotide sequence: TGTGCCAGCAGTGAAGGACAGGGGAATCAGCCCCAGCATTTT. The chain recombines TRBV6-1 with TRBJ1-5; 8 nucleotides line up with TRBD1. V gave up 1 base and J gave up 4 bases; unmatched junction bases: 0. Germline V lookup: CDR1 MNHNS, CDR2 SASEGT. This CDR3 region has 14 residues.